The subject of this entry is one TCR beta chain. This entry belongs to a study of blood T cell repertoires in COVID-19. Produced via immunoSEQ multiplex PCR; TCRdb's table is partial and in-frame only. The data hold about 400,000 clones, with roughly 88% observed a single time. Material: PBMCs or T cells enriched from blood (not recorded which). This clonotype was sampled from a woman aged 35 to 49 with acute COVID-19.

CDR3 in amino acids: CASSYSGDYNEQFF. In DNA form, the CDR3 reads TGTGCCAGCAGTTATTCGGGTGACTATAATGAGCAGTTCTTC. The chain carries TRBV6-2 or TRBV6-3 and TRBJ2-1; D perhaps matches TRBD2 (5 bases). The length of the CDR3 is 14 residues. Germline V CDR1 and CDR2: MNHEY, SVGEGT. Trimming removed 3 bases at V and 7 bases at J, with 13 bases between.